This T cell receptor (beta chain) was recovered during a study of breast tumors, draining lymph nodes, adjacent tissues. Whole-study findings and limits: Data fit most tumor T cells coming from lymph node, expanding in tumor. Compared with lymph nodes, tumors were less diverse; compared with nontumor tissue, more. Luminal-like breast cancer showed significantly higher tumor–nontumor repertoire similarity than basal-like. Tumor T cell lymph node origin was a supported hypothesis, not proven.

Trimming cost V 4 bases and J 0 bases, with 9 bases left between them. The CDR3 runs to 14 residues. Germline CDR1 and CDR2: SNHLY and FYNNEI. Breast cancer patients provided tissue from their axillary draining lymph nodes. Regarding this clonotype: Its antigen is unidentified.

TCRdb re-called the multiplex PCR reads with MiXCR, one entry per CDR3 protein. The table shows some 97,000 distinct CDR3 sequences, with 21% occurring only once. The specimen was axillary lymph node tissue. The chain carries TRBV2 and TRBJ1-1, with D perhaps matching TRBD1 (5 bases). The sequence derives from a female donor with breast cancer. Some clones in this sample may be carry-over from other donors' samples. The CDR3 DNA reads TGTGCCAGCAGTGGCTGGGGGATGAACACTGAAGCTTTCTTT. Residues: CASSGWGMNTEAFF. Full variable domain (outside the CDR3, taken from reference TRBV2 and TRBJ1-1): EPEVTQTPSHQVTQMGQEVILRCVPISNHLYFYWYRQILGQKVEFLVSFYNNEISEKSEIFDDQFSVERPDGSNFTLKIRSTKLEDSAMYFCASSGWGMNTEAFFGQGTRLTVV.